The following is a TCR beta chain sequence with its context. Its specificity is not known. The table came from immunoSEQ multiplex PCR; TCRdb's copy has only in-frame clones and leaves some out. Among approximately 60,000 clones, 85% to 95% were seen once, and the ten largest hold less than 2%. This sample is part of a study of graft-versus-host responses after intestinal transplantation. Germline V CDR1 and CDR2: MDHEN, SYDVKM. Deletions cut 7 bases from V and 4 bases from J, with 15 bases between. This CDR3 contains 14 residues. The sample in question was unstimulated CD8+ T cells sorted from spleen or lymph node cells, obtained before transplant. The chain recombines TRBV28 with TRBJ2-3; D possibly corresponds to TRBD1 (6 bases). The receptor was isolated from a human donor who was the organ donor for an intestinal transplant. CDR3 amino acids: CASNVGGYSDTQYF. CDR3 bases: TGTGCCAGCAATGTAGGGGGTTATTCAGATACGCAGTATTTT.